A single sample gave rise to the 26 T cell receptor beta chains below, sequenced in a study of beta chain features in type 1 diabetes. Whole-study findings and limits: All four CD4+ subsets of Type 1 diabetes patients contained TCRB CDR3s that were moderately but significantly shorter.

The antigens of these receptors remain unknown. Of the isolated RNA, all was reverse transcribed, and so the sequenced material was expressed TCRB transcripts. Assay: immunoSEQ multiplex PCR; the TCRdb copy retains only in-frame clones and omits some. Seen here are 250,000 to 300,000 clones, about 24% observed once, and the top ten hold 0.012%. Sequenced material: naive CD4+ T cells from blood. The receptors were gathered from a woman between 25 and 40 years old with type 1 diabetes.

This clone has more than one count but fewer than ten. The sample holds other DNA sequences that translate to the same CDR3. The chain joins TRBV18 to TRBJ2-5, with 10 bases matching TRBD1. With 0 bases clipped from V and 5 bases from J, the junction kept 0 bases outside the gene matches. Looked up from germline, CDR1 is KGHSH and CDR2 is LQKENI. The CDR3 extends over 14 amino acids. The CDR3 region has the DNA TGTGCCAGCTCACCACCGGGACAGGGGGAGACCCAGTACTTC. It translates to CASSPPGQGETQYF.

This clone was observed a handful of times. The chain combines TRBV30 with TRBJ1-5, with D possibly TRBD1 on 6 matching bases. The germline V and J ends were trimmed by 5 bases and 0 bases, with 8 bases remaining between them. The CDR3 runs to 13 residues. Looked up from germline, CDR1 is GTSNPN and CDR2 is SVGIG (reference sequence). The CDR3 sequence is CAWQDSSNQPQHF. The DNA for the CDR3 is TGTGCCTGGCAGGACAGTAGCAATCAGCCCCAGCATTTT.

In this sample, this clone turned up a few times. The genes are TRBV25-1 and TRBJ2-2; D is perhaps TRBD1 (8 bases). Germline assignment: CDR1 MGHDK and CDR2 SYGVNS. The CDR3 has 17 residues. With 1 base removed from V and 6 bases from J, the gap between germline ends came to 18 bases. The CDR3 is CASSESGQGGGPGELFF. The CDR3 bases are TGTGCCAGCAGTGAATCAGGACAGGGAGGGGGACCCGGGGAGCTGTTTTTT.

With respect to this clone: One end of the junction varies from germline; a read error may be responsible. This chain connects TRBV5-6 to TRBJ2-7; 8 bases agree with TRBD1. The CDR3 runs to 13 residues. CDR1 and CDR2 from the germline V gene are SGHDT and YYEEEE. CDR3 in DNA: TGTGCCAGCAGATTGGACAGGGCCCACGAGCAGTACTTC. This codes for CASRLDRAHEQYF.

This clone was recorded a few times. The chain has TRBV29-1 and TRBJ2-5, with 8 bases that match TRBD2. CDR3 length equals 15 residues. V gave up 0 bases and J gave up 4 bases; unmatched junction bases: 7. Germline CDR1 is SQVTM and CDR2 is ANQGSEA. CDR3 nucleotide sequence: TGCAGCGTTGAAGAGGGCCTAGCGGGTCGAGAGACCCAGTACTTC. Its translation: CSVEEGLAGRETQYF.

This clone was observed a few times. This chain uses TRBV2 with TRBJ2-7; maybe TRBD2 (5 bases). Per the germline V gene, CDR1 is SNHLY and CDR2 is FYNNEI. The CDR3 covers 12 residues. The V end was cut by 3 bases, the J end by 3 bases, with 6 bases between. The CDR3 region is CASSEEVYEQYF. The CDR3 DNA reads as TGTGCCAGCAGTGAGGAGGTCTACGAGCAGTACTTC.

This clone turned up a few times. The gene calls are TRBV4-1 and TRBJ2-7; 11 bases map to TRBD2. CDR1 and CDR2 (germline): MGHRA, YSYEKL. V shed 4 bases and J 2 bases; nucleotides not matched to a gene: 4. The CDR3 has 15 amino acids. The CDR3 spells CASSPTSGAAYEQYF. CDR3 coding DNA: TGCGCCAGCAGCCCGACTAGCGGGGCTGCCTACGAGCAGTACTTC.

V usage is TRBV7-9 and J usage is TRBJ2-5; 11 nucleotides match TRBD2. This CDR3 contains 16 residues. Germline V CDR1 and CDR2: SEHNR, FQNEAQ (reference sequence). V lost 5 bases and J lost 5; bases outside the gene matches: 10. The CDR3 spells CASSPTGTSGGETQYF. The CDR3 coding sequence is TGTGCCAGCAGCCCAACCGGGACTAGCGGAGGGGAGACCCAGTACTTC. The complete variable domain, with remaining parts taken from reference TRBV7-9 and TRBJ2-5, reads DTGVSQNPRHKITKRGQNVTFRCDPISEHNRLYWYRQTLGQGPEFLTYFQNEAQLEKSRLLSDRFSAERPKGSFSTLEIQRTEQGDSAMYLCASSPTGTSGGETQYFGPGTRLLVL.

The genes are TRBV10-3 and TRBJ1-1; tentative D call: TRBD1 (6 bases). CDR1 is ENHRY and CDR2 is SYGVKD in the germline V gene. The CDR3 covers 12 residues. The V end lost 5 bases, the J end lost 4 bases, and 8 bases lay between the germline ends. CDR3 region: CAISTDSTEAFF. For the CDR3, the DNA is TGTGCCATCAGTACGGACAGCACTGAAGCTTTCTTT.

The V and J genes are TRBV15 and TRBJ1-3; TRBD1 matches at 7 bases. V was clipped by 2 bases and J by 2 bases; unmatched bases: 3. Per germline, CDR1 LNHNV and CDR2 YYDKDF (reference sequence). The CDR3 sequence is 15 residues long. Here the CDR3 reads CATSRRTGAGNTIYF. CDR3 nucleotide sequence: TGTGCCACCAGCAGACGAACAGGGGCTGGAAACACCATATATTTT.

The rearrangement joins TRBV15 to TRBJ2-5, with 8 bases identical to TRBD2. The CDR3 loop spans 13 amino acids. CDR1 and CDR2 from the germline V gene are LNHNV and YYDKDF (reference sequence). The trim removed 5 bases at V and 5 bases at J, leaving 4 bases unmatched. CDR3: CATSSQRGETQYF. CDR3 nucleotide sequence: TGTGCCACCAGCTCTCAGCGGGGGGAGACCCAGTACTTC.

V usage is TRBV1 and J usage is TRBJ2-7; TRBD2 is the table's D call and was not checked against the DNA. TRBV1 is a pseudogene locus. The CDR3 has 14 residues. The CDR3 DNA is TGCACCAGCTGGGGACTAGCGGAGACCTACGAGCAGTACTTC. This encodes CTSWGLAETYEQYF.

The rearrangement joins TRBV5-1 to TRBJ2-7; 8 positions agree with TRBD1. From germline, CDR1 is SGHRS and CDR2 YFSETQ. J lost 5 bases, V lost 7 bases, and 11 bases had no gene match. The CDR3 extends over 14 amino acids. The CDR3 region has the DNA TGCGCCAGCCAGACAGGGGTGGGGACGGACGAGCAGTACTTC. Its translation: CASQTGVGTDEQYF.

The rearrangement links TRBV30 to TRBJ2-1; D might be TRBD1 (5 bases). The CDR3 totals 14 residues. Germline V CDR1 and CDR2: GTSNPN, SVGIG (reference sequence). V was cut by 0 bases and J by 8 bases, with 14 bases left in between. The CDR3 region is CAWSVKSRGDEQFF. In nucleotides, the CDR3 is TGTGCCTGGAGTGTAAAAAGTAGGGGCGATGAGCAGTTCTTC.

This clone was counted only a few times. V gene TRBV7-9 combines with J gene TRBJ1-2; D is unclear. Trimming cost V 7 bases and J 9 bases, with 15 bases left between them. CDR3 length: 12 amino acids. Germline V gene sequence: CDR1 SEHNR, CDR2 FQNEAQ (reference sequence). CDR3: CASTRAEGSYTF. In DNA form, the CDR3 reads TGTGCCAGCACCCGGGCGGAGGGCAGCTACACCTTC. The whole variable domain, remainder taken from reference TRBV7-9 and TRBJ1-2, is DTGVSQNPRHKITKRGQNVTFRCDPISEHNRLYWYRQTLGQGPEFLTYFQNEAQLEKSRLLSDRFSAERPKGSFSTLEIQRTEQGDSAMYLCASTRAEGSYTFGSGTRLTVV.

This clone appeared a few times. The rearrangement links TRBV4-1 to TRBJ1-5; the D gene is possibly TRBD1 (6 bases). Trimming left V 4 bases short and J 0 bases short, with 10 bases between. The CDR3 extends over 15 amino acids. Germline lookup yields CDR1 MGHRA and CDR2 YSYEKL. The CDR3 DNA reads TGCGCCAGCAGCCCCTACAGGGTTAGCAATCAGCCCCAGCATTTT. It encodes CASSPYRVSNQPQHF.

This chain joins TRBV19 and TRBJ2-1; maybe TRBD2 (6 bases). Germline CDR1 LNHDA, CDR2 SQIVND (reference sequence). Trimming pared 7 bases from V and 2 bases from J, leaving 12 bases between. The CDR3 loop spans 14 amino acids. CDR3 sequence reads: CASNSGDTYNEQFF. The CDR3 DNA sequence: TGTGCCAGTAATTCGGGAGACACCTACAATGAGCAGTTCTTC.

This chain joins TRBV9 and TRBJ1-1; D is perhaps TRBD1 (5 bases). CDR3 length: 14 amino acids. V gave up 0 bases and J gave up 3 bases, with 9 bases separating them. Looked up from germline, CDR1 is SGDLS and CDR2 is YYNGEE. DNA of the CDR3: TGTGCCAGCAGCGTAGGACAGTTTCACACTGAAGCTTTCTTT. It encodes CASSVGQFHTEAFF.

Points on this clone: The same CDR3 can be traced to other DNA sequences in this sample. V is TRBV10-3 and J is TRBJ2-5; possible D gene TRBD2, 5 bases. Trimming shortened V by 6 bases and J by 5 bases, and 7 bases separated the two germline ends. The CDR3 sequence is 11 residues long. The V gene's germline CDR1 is ENHRY and CDR2 SYGVKD. Written as DNA, the CDR3 is TGTGCCATCAGCGAGCGGGAGACCCAGTACTTC. This encodes CAISERETQYF.

This clone was observed a few times. Other nucleotide sequences in the sample specify the same CDR3. This rearrangement joins TRBV5-1 to TRBJ2-7; D is uncertain. V lost 0 bases and J 5 bases, leaving 6 bases between the germline ends. Germline-derived CDR1 and CDR2 are SGHRS and YFSETQ. This CDR3 region has 12 residues. CDR3 nucleotide sequence: TGCGCCAGCAGCTTGGGACGGGACGAGCAGTACTTC. This gives the protein CASSLGRDEQYF.

This clone was picked up a small number of times. V usage is TRBV2 and J usage is TRBJ2-1; tentatively, D is TRBD2 (5 bases). V was trimmed by 6 bases and J by 8 bases, leaving 14 bases between them. The V gene's germline CDR1 is SNHLY and CDR2 FYNNEI. The CDR3 is 13 amino acids. Written as DNA, the CDR3 is TGTGCCAGCAGGATACTAGTGTGGGATGAGCAGTTCTTC. Protein sequence: CASRILVWDEQFF.

The rearrangement uses TRBV29-1 and TRBJ1-4; TRBD1 is a possible D gene (5 bases). This CDR3 is built from 14 residues. Trimming pared 5 bases from V and 3 bases from J, leaving 13 bases between. From germline, CDR1 is SQVTM and CDR2 ANQGSEA. DNA of the CDR3: TGCAGCGTTCAGGTCAGGGAACCTAATGAAAAACTGTTTTTT. Its translation: CSVQVREPNEKLFF.

V gene TRBV2 combines with J gene TRBJ2-1; 14 bases are a match to TRBD2. V was clipped by 4 bases and J by 4 bases; unmatched bases: 0. CDR1 is SNHLY, CDR2 FYNNEI, per germline. CDR3 length: 15 residues. The CDR3 spells CASSGTSGRYNEQFF. The CDR3 DNA sequence: TGTGCCAGCAGTGGGACTAGCGGGAGGTACAATGAGCAGTTCTTC.

This clone was picked up a small number of times. The rearrangement uses TRBV27 and TRBJ1-5; D is unresolved. Germline loops: CDR1 MNHEY, CDR2 SMNVEV (reference sequence). The CDR3 is 16 residues long. V lost 4 bases to trimming and J lost 3 bases, with 16 bases between them. CDR3: CASSSIRSSYNQPQHF. As DNA, the CDR3 is TGTGCCAGCAGTTCTATCAGGTCCTCATACAATCAGCCCCAGCATTTT.

The chain links TRBV6-7 to TRBJ2-7, with 8 nucleotides matching TRBD2. TRBV6-7 is treated as an ORF (open reading frame) with a function not yet certain. J was trimmed by 2 bases and V by 2 bases; bases with no gene match: 2. The CDR3 has 14 residues. The CDR3 nucleotides read TGTGCCAGCAGTTACGAGGGACTAGCCTACGAGCAGTACTTC. This codes for CASSYEGLAYEQYF.

V is TRBV9 and J is TRBJ2-1; 7 nucleotides agree with TRBD1. V lost 4 bases and J lost 0; bases outside the gene matches: 4. The CDR3 totals 15 residues. The germline V gene has CDR1 SGDLS and CDR2 YYNGEE. The CDR3 sequence is CASSLRDSSYNEQFF. In DNA form, the CDR3 reads TGTGCCAGCAGCCTGAGGGACAGCTCCTACAATGAGCAGTTCTTC. The full variable domain, with the rest looked up from reference TRBV9 and TRBJ2-1, is DSGVTQTPKHLITATGQRVTLRCSPRSGDLSVYWYQQSLDQGLQFLIQYYNGEERAKGNILERFSAQQFPDLHSELNLSSLELGDSALYFCASSLRDSSYNEQFFGPGTRLTVL.